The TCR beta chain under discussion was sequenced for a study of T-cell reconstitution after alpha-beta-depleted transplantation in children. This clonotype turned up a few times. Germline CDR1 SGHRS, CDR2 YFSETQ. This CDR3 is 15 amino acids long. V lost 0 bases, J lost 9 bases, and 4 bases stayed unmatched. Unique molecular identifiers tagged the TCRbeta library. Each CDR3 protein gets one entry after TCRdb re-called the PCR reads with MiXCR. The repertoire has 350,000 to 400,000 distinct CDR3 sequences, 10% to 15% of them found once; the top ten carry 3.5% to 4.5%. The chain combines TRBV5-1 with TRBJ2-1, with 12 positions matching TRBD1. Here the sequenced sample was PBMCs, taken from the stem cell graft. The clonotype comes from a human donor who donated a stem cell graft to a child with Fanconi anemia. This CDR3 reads CASSLGGTGGGEQFF. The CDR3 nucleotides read TGCGCCAGCAGCTTGGGCGGGACAGGGGGCGGTGAGCAGTTCTTC.